This T cell receptor beta chain is drawn from a study of T cells in Graves' hyperthyroidism and ophthalmopathy. Study-level results: The model made its ophthalmopathy prediction, and onset followed a median approximately 6 months later.

This clonotype has more than one count but fewer than ten. Antigen unknown. The investigators amplified TCR beta CDR3 regions from RNA transcripts. The TCR CDR3 first-round RT-PCR relied on the HTBI primer set. In TCRdb, the multiplex PCR reads were re-called with MiXCR into one record per CDR3 protein. The data show about 700,000 distinct CDR3 sequences, nearly 45% seen once. The TCR was taken from an adult man with Graves' disease, either hyperthyroidism or ophthalmopathy (not recorded which). The sequenced sample consisted of peripheral blood or thyroid tissue (not recorded which).

Written as DNA, the CDR3 is TGTGCCAGCAGCGCCCTTAGCGGGAGACGGGAGCAGTACTTC. This translates into CASSALSGRREQYF. The V gene is TRBV12-3 or TRBV12-4, the J gene TRBJ2-7; 9 bases fit TRBD2. This CDR3 is built from 14 residues. The V segment lost 6 bases and the J segment 7 bases; nucleotides outside the gene matches: 10.